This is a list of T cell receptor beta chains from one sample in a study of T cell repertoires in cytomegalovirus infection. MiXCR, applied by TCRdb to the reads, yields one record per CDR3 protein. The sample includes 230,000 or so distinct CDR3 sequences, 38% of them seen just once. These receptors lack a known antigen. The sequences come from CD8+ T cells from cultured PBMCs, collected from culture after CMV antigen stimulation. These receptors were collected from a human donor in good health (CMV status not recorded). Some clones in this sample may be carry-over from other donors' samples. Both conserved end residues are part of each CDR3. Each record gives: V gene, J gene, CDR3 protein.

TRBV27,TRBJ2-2,CASSPLPGLAGVTGELFF
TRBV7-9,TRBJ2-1,CASSDRGRYNEQFF
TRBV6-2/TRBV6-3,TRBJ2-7,CASSYNRASYEQYF
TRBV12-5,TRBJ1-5,CASGLTTGTGGEGSNQPQHF
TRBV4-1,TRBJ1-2,CASSGRTGTPNSNYGYTF
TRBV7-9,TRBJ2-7,CASSSPVKTSGSDEQYF
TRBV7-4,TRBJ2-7,CASGQGSKQYF
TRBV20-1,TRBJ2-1,CSANIPSSYNEQFF
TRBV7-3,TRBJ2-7,CASSPQGSGPYEQYF
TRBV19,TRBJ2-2,CASSPGTSPNTGELFF
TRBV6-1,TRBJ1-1,CASSRTGVTEAFF
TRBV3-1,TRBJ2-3,CASSQDRGQGAGDTQYF
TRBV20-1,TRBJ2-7,CSASPGQSLFSYEQYF
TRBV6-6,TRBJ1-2,CASSPPQGLSGGYTF
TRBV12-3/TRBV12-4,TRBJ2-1,CASSTRWDTDNEQFF